The next 13 T cell receptor beta chains were all read from a single sample in a study. The TRBV12-4/TRBJ1-2 clonotypes were amplified using barcode primers with ligated adaptors. TCRdb processed the multiplex PCR reads anew with MiXCR; each CDR3 protein has one entry. This table holds approximately 1,300 distinct CDR3 sequences, more than 20% found once. Sequencing was carried out using naive CD4+ T cells sorted from blood. Specified subset: naive CD4+ T cells, CD4+CD45RA+CD25-. These receptors originate from a female donor with breast cancer.

In its sample, this clonotype is medium-sized. This chain links TRBV12-3 or TRBV12-4 with TRBJ1-2; no definite D call. The V end was cut by 6 bases, the J end by 2 bases, with 13 bases between. This CDR3 comprises 14 residues. CDR3 DNA: TGTGCCAGCAGCCTTTCGTCAGGAAACTATGGCTACACCTTC. Amino acid sequence: CASSLSSGNYGYTF.

This clonotype is categorized as medium-sized. The rearrangement uses TRBV12-3 or TRBV12-4 and TRBJ1-2; D possibly corresponds to TRBD1 (6 bases). The V end lost 7 bases, the J end lost 7 bases, and 22 bases lay between the germline ends. This CDR3 has 15 residues. CDR3 region: CASTDRGRGMRGYTF. CDR3 nucleotide sequence: TGTGCCAGCACCGACCGTGGCAGGGGAATGCGTGGCTACACCTTC.

Remarks on this clonotype: Its ends do not fully match the called genes, so a read error is possible. The chain couples TRBV12-3 or TRBV12-4 to TRBJ1-2; the match to TRBD1 covers 7 bases. The CDR3 covers 13 residues. The CDR3 DNA is TGTGCCAGCGGTTTGAGTCCCGGGACAGTTCATTCCTTC. Translation: CASGLSPGTVHSF.

This clonotype ranks as large. CDR3 sequence (DNA): TGTGCCAGCAGACGGACAGAAGCTAACTATGGCTACACCTTC. Translating it yields CASRRTEANYGYTF. The chain combines TRBV12-3 or TRBV12-4 with TRBJ1-2; weak D call: TRBD1 (6 bases). The CDR3 covers 14 residues. The V and J ends lost 6 bases and 0 bases respectively, with 11 bases between them.

This clonotype is termed medium-sized. The V and J genes are TRBV12-3 or TRBV12-4 and TRBJ1-2, with D tentatively TRBD1 (5 bases). This CDR3 region has 14 residues. Trimming took off 5 bases at V and 5 bases at J, with 15 bases between the two ends. This CDR3 reads CASSRDRITYGYTF. For the CDR3, the DNA is TGTGCCAGCAGTCGTGACAGAATTACGTATGGCTACACCTTC.

This clonotype has just a few counts. Since a much larger clone is just one base distant, this may be a read error. V and J are TRBV12-3 or TRBV12-4 and TRBJ1-2; D remains ambiguous. V was shortened by 11 bases and J by 4 bases, with 14 bases between the two germline ends. This CDR3 is 12 amino acids long. The CDR3 is CACTRRAYGYTF. CDR3 bases: TGTGCCTGCACTAGGAGGGCCTATGGCTACACCTTC.

By share, this clonotype counts as large. In DNA form, the CDR3 reads TGTGCCAGCAGCCCACGACGTGGCAGGTCGAATGGCTACACCTTC. Encoded protein: CASSPRRGRSNGYTF. V is TRBV12-3 or TRBV12-4 and J is TRBJ1-2; no reliable D call. V lost 6 bases, J lost 6 bases, and 20 bases lay in between. This CDR3 contains 15 residues.

This clonotype is judged medium-sized. V and J are TRBV12-3 or TRBV12-4 and TRBJ1-2; maybe TRBD1 (6 bases). CDR3 size: 14 residues. Trimming left V 5 bases short and J 1 base short, with 11 bases between. The CDR3 DNA sequence: TGTGCCAGCAGTACAGGGCGGGGTAACTATGGCTACACCTTC. Its translation is CASSTGRGNYGYTF.

This clonotype is classed as medium-sized. This chain joins TRBV12-3 or TRBV12-4 and TRBJ1-2, with a tentative D call TRBD1 (6 bases). V gave up 8 bases and J gave up 10 bases, with 17 bases separating them. The CDR3 extends over 12 amino acids. The CDR3 is CASQQGLEAYTF. CDR3 nucleotides: TGTGCCAGCCAACAGGGACTTGAGGCCTACACCTTC.

In this sample, this clonotype is medium-sized (0.01 to 0.1%). This rearrangement joins TRBV12-3 or TRBV12-4 to TRBJ1-2; D unresolved. V was clipped by 5 bases and J by 0 bases, with 7 bases between them. The CDR3 has 13 amino acids. The DNA for the CDR3 is TGTGCCAGCAGTGACCGAACTAACTATGGCTACACCTTC. The encoded protein is CASSDRTNYGYTF.

This clonotype is medium-sized. V usage is TRBV12-3 or TRBV12-4 and J usage is TRBJ1-2; no clear D gene. The CDR3 is 13 residues long. V dropped 2 bases and J dropped 6 bases, with 10 bases sitting between them. This CDR3 reads CASSLPGGNGYTF. The CDR3 coding sequence is TGTGCCAGCAGTTTACCAGGAGGGAATGGCTACACCTTC.

This clonotype was picked up one time. One junction end disagrees with the germline gene, perhaps due to a read error. The chain recombines TRBV12-3 or TRBV12-4 with TRBJ1-2; D is uncertain. CDR3 length equals 13 residues. The CDR3 DNA reads as TGTGCCAGCAGTTCTGGTGAGGACTATGGATACACCTTC. This codes for CASSSGEDYGYTF.

By sample fraction, this clonotype is large. The chain has TRBV12-3 or TRBV12-4 and TRBJ1-2; D gene ambiguous. V gave up 1 base and J gave up 5 bases, with 20 bases separating them. There are 17 residues in the CDR3. In nucleotides, the CDR3 is TGTGCCAGCAGTTTAGGGTCAGCACCCCGTCGGGCTTATGGCTACACCTTC. Residues: CASSLGSAPRRAYGYTF.